This T cell receptor beta chain was identified during a study of shared clonotypes between healthy human individuals. General study findings and limits: Sample collection involved blood only; tissue repertoires are likely different. Large sequencing depth failed to make sorted-subset sequencing complete, rarefaction showed.

The table came from immunoSEQ multiplex PCR; TCRdb's copy has only in-frame clones and leaves some out. In the table there are some 1,400,000 clones, around 97% of which are singletons. As to this clone: Its antigen is undetermined.

The clonotype was recovered from a man under 40 in good health. The sample consisted of naive CD4+ T cells sorted from blood. Subset: CD45RA+ positively selected.

CDR3 nucleotide sequence: TGTGCCAGCACCAATCCCAAATCGGGGCAAGAGACCCAGTACTTC. Translated, it gives CASTNPKSGQETQYF. The chain employs TRBV5-4 and TRBJ2-5; tentative D call: TRBD2 (5 bases). The CDR3 is made up of 15 amino acids. Germline V gene sequence: CDR1 SGHNT, CDR2 YYREEE (reference sequence). The V end was cut by 6 bases, the J end by 2 bases, with 17 bases between.